The rows below give T cell receptor beta chains drawn from one sample of a study of shared clonotypes between healthy human individuals. Sequencing used immunoSEQ multiplex PCR; TCRdb keeps in-frame clones, though not all of them. Of about 980,000 clones listed, approximately 80% are singletons. Sequencing was done on a sample of memory CD4+ T cells sorted from blood. These receptors all stem from a man in his late teens or twenties in good health. Each CDR3 is given with its conserved first and last residue. Fields, in order: J gene, V gene, D gene, clone size, CDR3 DNA, CDR3 protein. The D gene is left open where the match is weak. The size entry is marked missing in some rows and otherwise reads once, few, many or a size class.

J: TRBJ2-1
V: TRBV6-5
D: NA
size: few
DNA: TGTGCCAGCAGTTACTCGAGCCCTAGCACCGGTGAGCAGTTCTTC
CDR3: CASSYSSPSTGEQFF

J: TRBJ2-7
V: TRBV28
D: TRBD1
size: NA
DNA: TGTGCCAGCAGCCGACCGGGACAGGCTACCTACGAGCAGTACTTC
CDR3: CASSRPGQATYEQYF

J: TRBJ1-2
V: TRBV4-3
D: NA
size: NA
DNA: TGCGCCAGCAGCCAAGCGTGGGGGAACTATGGCTACACCTTC
CDR3: CASSQAWGNYGYTF

J: TRBJ2-7
V: TRBV5-1
D: NA
size: NA
DNA: TGCGCCAGCAGCTTGGAGTTAAGGAGCTCCTACGAGCAGTACTTC
CDR3: CASSLELRSSYEQYF

J: TRBJ2-1
V: TRBV18
D: NA
size: NA
DNA: TGTGCCAGCTCACCACGTGCGATTGGTGAGCAGTTCTTC
CDR3: CASSPRAIGEQFF

J: TRBJ1-1
V: TRBV25-1
D: NA
size: NA
DNA: TGTGCCAGCCGAGCAACCCCTGGGGGTGAAGCTTTCTTT
CDR3: CASRATPGGEAFF

J: TRBJ1-3
V: TRBV9
D: NA
size: NA
DNA: TGTGCCAGCAGCGGCCTACCCCACGACACCATATATTTT
CDR3: CASSGLPHDTIYF

J: TRBJ1-5
V: TRBV29-1
D: TRBD1
size: NA
DNA: TGCAGCGTTGGGACAGGGGAAAATCAGCCCCAGCATTTT
CDR3: CSVGTGENQPQHF

J: TRBJ2-7
V: TRBV11-1
D: TRBD1
size: NA
DNA: TGTGCCAGCAGCTTGGGGGACAGGGGGCTCAACGAGCAGTACTTC
CDR3: CASSLGDRGLNEQYF

J: TRBJ2-1
V: TRBV5-1
D: TRBD2
size: NA
DNA: TGCGCCAGCAGCAGCAGTTCTAGCGGGGTATCGGCGCAGTTCTTC
CDR3: CASSSSSSGVSAQFF

J: TRBJ1-4
V: TRBV7-9
D: TRBD1
size: NA
DNA: TGTGCCAGCAGCTTCGACAGGGCAACGAGTGAAAAACTGTTTTTT
CDR3: CASSFDRATSEKLFF

J: TRBJ2-2
V: TRBV12-1
D: NA
size: few
DNA: TGTGCCAGCAGCCCCCTGGGACTAAGGAACACCGGGGAGCTGTTTTTT
CDR3: CASSPLGLRNTGELFF

J: TRBJ2-3
V: TRBV6-1
D: NA
size: NA
DNA: TGTGCCAGCAGTGATCGGCAGGGGCACACAGATACGCAGTATTTT
CDR3: CASSDRQGHTDTQYF

J: TRBJ2-2
V: TRBV25-1
D: TRBD2
size: NA
DNA: TGTGCCAGCAGTGCGGGAGGGAACACCGGGGAGCTGTTTTTT
CDR3: CASSAGGNTGELFF

J: TRBJ1-2
V: TRBV6-1
D: NA
size: few
DNA: TGTGCCAGCAGTGCAGACTTCGGGGATGGCTACACCTTC
CDR3: CASSADFGDGYTF